Below are 20 T cell receptor beta chains sequenced from a single sample in a study of T cells expressing NK-cell markers. TCRdb re-called the 5' RACE reads; one entry per CDR3 protein, DNA not given. This listing includes approximately 380,000 distinct CDR3 sequences. The material sequenced was blood T cells: a sorted CD56 or NKG2C T cell subset, CD4+ or CD8+ T cells, or bulk PBMC T cells (not recorded which). The receptor set was obtained from a man aged 18-69 years in good health.

The V and J genes are TRBV6-1 and TRBJ2-2; TCRdb lists TRBD1, though no DNA is available to test this call. Germline V gene data show CDR1 as MNHNS and CDR2 as SASEGT. This CDR3 comprises 15 residues. The CDR3: CASKGDRGRVGELFF.

This CDR3 is CASSQVGTSPQHF. The chain links TRBV14 to TRBJ1-5. The germline V gene encodes CDR1 SGHDN and CDR2 FVKESK. The CDR3 spans 13 residues.

CDR3: CASRIRRNTEAFF. The chain carries TRBV6-1 and TRBJ1-1. The CDR3 spans 13 residues. Germline CDR1 is MNHNS and CDR2 is SASEGT.

J is TRBJ2-7 and V is TRBV2; TCRdb picks TRBD1, but there is no DNA to check that call. Germline loops: CDR1 SNHLY, CDR2 FYNNEI. The length of the CDR3 is 14 residues. CDR3 protein: CASRKDRGPGEQYF. Combining the CDR3 with reference TRBV2 and TRBJ2-7 gives the whole variable domain EPEVTQTPSHQVTQMGQEVILRCVPISNHLYFYWYRQILGQKVEFLVSFYNNEISEKSEIFDDQFSVERPDGSNFTLKIRSTKLEDSAMYFCASRKDRGPGEQYFGPGTRLTVT.

The J gene is TRBJ1-3, the V gene TRBV7-8; TCRdb returns TRBD1, unconfirmable since there is no DNA. The CDR3 loop spans 14 amino acids. Germline V gene data show CDR1 as SGHVS and CDR2 as FQNEAQ. CDR3 residues: CASSLTGIGNTIYF. Using reference TRBV7-8 and TRBJ1-3 for the parts outside the CDR3, the full variable domain is GAGVSQSPRYKVAKRGQDVALRCDPISGHVSLFWYQQALGQGPEFLTYFQNEAQLDKSGLPSDRFFAERPEGSVSTLKIQRTQQEDSAVYLCASSLTGIGNTIYFGEGSWLTVV.

The chain joins TRBV5-1 to TRBJ2-1; TCRdb's D call, TRBD1, is unchecked because there is no DNA. The CDR3 covers 15 residues. The germline V gene has CDR1 SGHRS and CDR2 YFSETQ. CDR3 residues: CASRERSGGWGGAFF.

The chain's CDR3 is CASSMRSQGVSEQFF. The V call is TRBV28, the J call TRBJ2-1; TCRdb proposes TRBD1, but this gene call is untestable without DNA. The germline gives CDR1 MDHEN, CDR2 SYDVKM. CDR3 length: 15 residues.

This chain links TRBV7-6 with TRBJ2-1; TCRdb proposes TRBD2, but this gene call is untestable without DNA. Germline V gene data show CDR1 as SGHVS and CDR2 as FNYEAQ. The CDR3 has 12 amino acids. This CDR3 is CASSFERDEQFF.

V is TRBV28 and J is TRBJ2-1; as DNA is missing, the TRBD2 call by TCRdb cannot be tested. The germline V gene has CDR1 MDHEN and CDR2 SYDVKM. This CDR3 is 14 amino acids long. The chain's CDR3 is CASWGTSLDNEQFF.

This chain joins TRBV20-1 and TRBJ2-2; with no DNA, the TCRdb D assignment of TRBD1 cannot be verified. The CDR3 loop spans 15 amino acids. Germline V gives CDR1 DFQATT, CDR2 SNEGSKA (reference sequence). CDR3 residues: CSAGDPRGFTGELFF.

V gene TRBV11-2 combines with J gene TRBJ2-3; TCRdb calls TRBD2, which cannot be checked without DNA. The CDR3 sequence is 18 residues long. Germline CDR1 reads SGHAT; CDR2 reads FQNNGV. The CDR3 here is CASNRGVGQASSTDTQYF. Supplemented by reference TRBV11-2 and TRBJ2-3, the full variable domain reads EAGVAQSPRYKIIEKRQSVAFWCNPISGHATLYWYQQILGQGPKLLIQFQNNGVVDDSQLPKDRFSAERLKGVDSTLKIQPAKLEDSAVYLCASNRGVGQASSTDTQYFGPGTRLTVL.

This chain uses TRBV14 with TRBJ1-2; TCRdb's D gene call, TRBD1, goes unchecked for lack of DNA. The CDR3 extends over 14 amino acids. Per germline, CDR1 SGHDN and CDR2 FVKESK. The CDR3 is CASSQHGTGYGYTF.

V is TRBV5-4 and J is TRBJ2-6; as DNA is missing, the TRBD2 call by TCRdb cannot be tested. The CDR3 is 17 amino acids. Germline-derived CDR1 and CDR2 are SGHNT and YYREEE (reference sequence). The CDR3 protein is CASSARLGAPGANVLTF.

The CDR3 region is CASSTDHNTGELFF. This chain joins TRBV7-3 and TRBJ2-2. Looked up from germline, CDR1 is SGHTA and CDR2 is FQGTGA. This CDR3 has 14 amino acids.

V gene TRBV7-2 combines with J gene TRBJ1-1; TCRdb names TRBD1, which stays unverified in the absence of DNA. The CDR3 sequence is 15 residues long. The V gene's germline CDR1 is SGHTA and CDR2 FQGNSA. The CDR3 spells CASSFRAARNTEAFF.

The chain combines TRBV28 with TRBJ2-3; TCRdb picks TRBD1, but there is no DNA to check that call. This CDR3 has 13 amino acids. Germline assignment: CDR1 MDHEN and CDR2 SYDVKM. CDR3 sequence: CAAQSGATDTQYF.

V usage is TRBV7-2 and J usage is TRBJ2-2; TCRdb outputs TRBD2, but without DNA this stays unchecked. Germline-derived CDR1 and CDR2 are SGHTA and FQGNSA. The CDR3 length is 14 residues. The CDR3 spells CASSSDYTTGELFF.

The CDR3 region is CASSTRGTDTEAFF. This rearrangement joins TRBV6-1 to TRBJ1-1; TCRdb calls TRBD1, which cannot be checked without DNA. The germline V gene has CDR1 MNHNS and CDR2 SASEGT. The CDR3 loop spans 14 amino acids.

The V call is TRBV5-4, the J call TRBJ2-3; the TCRdb call, TRBD1, lacks DNA for checking. CDR1 is SGHNT, CDR2 YYREEE, per germline (reference sequence). This CDR3 is 11 amino acids long. CDR3 sequence reads: CMWGSTDTQYF.

The CDR3 protein is CASSTGTGSSNTQYF. The J gene is TRBJ2-3, the V gene TRBV11-2; with no DNA, the TCRdb D assignment of TRBD1 cannot be verified. Per germline, CDR1 SGHAT and CDR2 FQNNGV. The CDR3 contains 15 residues.